The subject of this entry is one T cell receptor (beta chain). V shed 3 bases and J shed 10 bases, with 15 bases lying between them. CDR1 is MRHNA, CDR2 SNTAGT, per germline. CDR3 length: 14 residues. This specimen belongs to a study of control samples from healthy donors and cancer patients. Using immunoSEQ multiplex PCR, the repertoire was profiled, and TCRdb retains in-frame clones only, with some absent. The sample consists of 100,000 to 150,000 clones, around 92% of them appearing once. The receptor's source is a woman between 45 and 60 years old in good health. This chain joins TRBV6-4 and TRBJ1-4, with D uncertain. Sequences were obtained from blood. The CDR3 DNA reads as TGTGCCAGCAGTGATTCTCCTTTGGGAGGAAAACTGTTTTTT. Its translation: CASSDSPLGGKLFF.